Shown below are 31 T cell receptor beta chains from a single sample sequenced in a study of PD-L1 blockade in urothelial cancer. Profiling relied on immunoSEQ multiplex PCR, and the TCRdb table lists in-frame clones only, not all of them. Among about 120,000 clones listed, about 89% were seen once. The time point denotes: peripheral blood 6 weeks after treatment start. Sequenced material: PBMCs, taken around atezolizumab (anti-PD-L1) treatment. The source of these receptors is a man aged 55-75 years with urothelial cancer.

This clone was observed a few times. The CDR3 DNA reads as TGTGCCAGCTCCAGTGCAGCGGGAGGGCTTAATACGCAGTATTTT. It encodes CASSSAAGGLNTQYF. The chain joins TRBV6-4 to TRBJ2-3; TRBD2 agrees at 10 bases. Trimming cost V 8 bases and J 7 bases; bases outside gene matches: 12. Germline V gene sequence: CDR1 MRHNA, CDR2 SNTAGT. CDR3 size: 15 residues.

Here the CDR3 DNA reads TGTGCCAGCAGCTCGGAGGGCGGCCAGACTCAGCCCCAGCATTTT. This translates into CASSSEGGQTQPQHF. This chain links TRBV9 with TRBJ1-5, with unresolved D. The germline V and J ends were trimmed by 4 bases and 6 bases, with 17 bases remaining between them. Germline-derived CDR1 and CDR2 are SGDLS and YYNGEE. The CDR3 is 15 residues long.

CDR3 region: CASTNGDTQYF. Written as DNA, the CDR3 is TGTGCCAGCACCAACGGGGATACGCAGTATTTT. This chain uses TRBV6-6 with TRBJ2-3; D is unresolved. CDR1 and CDR2 from the germline V gene are MNHNY and SVGAGI (reference sequence). The V and J ends lost 7 bases and 6 bases respectively, with 8 bases between them. The CDR3 spans 11 residues.

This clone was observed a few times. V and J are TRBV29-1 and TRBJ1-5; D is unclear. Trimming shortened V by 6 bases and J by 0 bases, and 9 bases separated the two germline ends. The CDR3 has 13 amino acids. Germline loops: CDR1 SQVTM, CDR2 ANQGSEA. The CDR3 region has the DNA TGCAGCGTGTCTGAGGGTAGCAATCAGCCCCAGCATTTT. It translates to CSVSEGSNQPQHF.

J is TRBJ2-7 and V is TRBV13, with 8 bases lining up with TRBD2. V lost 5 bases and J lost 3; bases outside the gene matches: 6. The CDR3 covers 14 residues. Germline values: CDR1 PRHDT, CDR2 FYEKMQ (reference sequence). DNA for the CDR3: TGTGCCAGCAGCCCAGGGACTAGATACTACGAGCAGTACTTC. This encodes CASSPGTRYYEQYF.

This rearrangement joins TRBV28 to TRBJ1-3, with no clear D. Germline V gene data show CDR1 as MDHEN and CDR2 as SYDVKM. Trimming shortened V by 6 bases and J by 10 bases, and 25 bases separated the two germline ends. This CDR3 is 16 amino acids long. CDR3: CASSSGEPRPETTIYF. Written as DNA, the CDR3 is TGTGCCAGCAGCTCTGGAGAGCCCCGTCCCGAAACTACCATATATTTT.

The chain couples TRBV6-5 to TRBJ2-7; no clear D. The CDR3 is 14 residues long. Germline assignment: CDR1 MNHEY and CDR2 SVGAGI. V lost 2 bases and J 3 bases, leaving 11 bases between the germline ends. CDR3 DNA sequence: TGTGCCAGCAGTTACAGGAGCCCGTACTACGAGCAGTACTTC. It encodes CASSYRSPYYEQYF.

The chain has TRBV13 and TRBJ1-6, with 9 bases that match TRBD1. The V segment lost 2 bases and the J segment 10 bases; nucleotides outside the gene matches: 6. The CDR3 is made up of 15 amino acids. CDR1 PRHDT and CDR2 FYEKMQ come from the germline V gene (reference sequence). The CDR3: CASSLTGTGLSPLHF. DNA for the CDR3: TGTGCCAGCAGCTTAACCGGGACAGGGCTCTCACCCCTCCACTTT.

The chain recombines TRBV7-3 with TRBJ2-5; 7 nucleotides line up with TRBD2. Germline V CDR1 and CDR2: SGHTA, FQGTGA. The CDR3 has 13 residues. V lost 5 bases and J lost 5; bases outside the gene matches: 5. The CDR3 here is CASSPMRGETQYF. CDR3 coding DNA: TGTGCCAGCAGCCCCATGCGGGGGGAGACCCAGTACTTC.

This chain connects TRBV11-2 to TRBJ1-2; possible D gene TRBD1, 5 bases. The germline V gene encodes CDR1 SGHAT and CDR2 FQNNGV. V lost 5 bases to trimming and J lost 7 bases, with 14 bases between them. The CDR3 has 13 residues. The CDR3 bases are TGTGCCAGCAGCCAAGACGGGGGAGGTGGCTACACCTTC. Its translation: CASSQDGGGGYTF.

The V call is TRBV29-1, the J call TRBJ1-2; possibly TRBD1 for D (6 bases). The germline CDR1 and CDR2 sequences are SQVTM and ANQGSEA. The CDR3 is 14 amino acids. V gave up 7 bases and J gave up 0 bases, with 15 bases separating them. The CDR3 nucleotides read TGCAGCGCCACGACAGGCCGAACTAACTATGGCTACACCTTC. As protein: CSATTGRTNYGYTF.

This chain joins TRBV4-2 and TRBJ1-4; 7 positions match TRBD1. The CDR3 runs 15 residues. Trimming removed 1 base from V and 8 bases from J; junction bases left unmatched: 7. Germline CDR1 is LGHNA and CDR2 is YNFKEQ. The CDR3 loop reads CASSQGQGGYEKLFF. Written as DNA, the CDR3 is TGTGCCAGCAGCCAAGGTCAGGGGGGATACGAAAAACTGTTTTTT.

The CDR3 DNA sequence: TGTGCCAGCAGCTTAACTGGGCGACCAGATACGCAGTATTTT. This translates into CASSLTGRPDTQYF. The chain employs TRBV11-3 and TRBJ2-3, with no clear D. The V end was cut by 2 bases, the J end by 4 bases, with 10 bases between. Per germline, CDR1 SGHNT and CDR2 YENEEA. This CDR3 contains 14 residues. Complete variable domain (other parts from reference TRBV11-3 and TRBJ2-3): EAGVVQSPRYKIIEKKQPVAFWCNPISGHNTLYWYLQNLGQGPELLIRYENEEAVDDSQLPKDRFSAERLKGVDSTLKIQPAELGDSAVYLCASSLTGRPDTQYFGPGTRLTVL.

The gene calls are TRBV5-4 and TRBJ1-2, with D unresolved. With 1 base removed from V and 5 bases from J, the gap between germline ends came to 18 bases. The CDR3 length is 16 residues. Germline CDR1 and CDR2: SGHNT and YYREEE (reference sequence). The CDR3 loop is CASSLWVSLSEYGYTF. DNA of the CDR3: TGTGCCAGCAGCTTGTGGGTGTCCTTGAGCGAATATGGCTACACCTTC.

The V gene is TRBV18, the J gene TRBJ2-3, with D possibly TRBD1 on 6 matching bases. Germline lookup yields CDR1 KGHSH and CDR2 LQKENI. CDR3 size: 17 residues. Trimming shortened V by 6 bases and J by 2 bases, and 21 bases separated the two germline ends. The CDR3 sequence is CASSGQQGRVATDTQYF. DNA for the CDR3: TGTGCCAGCTCCGGCCAACAGGGCCGGGTAGCCACAGATACGCAGTATTTT.

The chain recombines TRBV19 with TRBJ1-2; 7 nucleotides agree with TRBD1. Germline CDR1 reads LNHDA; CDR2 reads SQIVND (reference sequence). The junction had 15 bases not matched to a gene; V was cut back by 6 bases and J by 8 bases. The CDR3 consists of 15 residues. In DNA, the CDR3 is TGTGCCAGTAGACTTACTTCCGGGACAGTGGGAGGCTACACCTTC. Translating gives CASRLTSGTVGGYTF.

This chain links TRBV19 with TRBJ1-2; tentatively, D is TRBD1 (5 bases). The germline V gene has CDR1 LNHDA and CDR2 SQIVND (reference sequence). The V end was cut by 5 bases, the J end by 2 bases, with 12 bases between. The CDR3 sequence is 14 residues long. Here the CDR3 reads CASSYDSLNYGYTF. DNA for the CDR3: TGTGCCAGTAGTTACGACAGCCTAAACTATGGCTACACCTTC.

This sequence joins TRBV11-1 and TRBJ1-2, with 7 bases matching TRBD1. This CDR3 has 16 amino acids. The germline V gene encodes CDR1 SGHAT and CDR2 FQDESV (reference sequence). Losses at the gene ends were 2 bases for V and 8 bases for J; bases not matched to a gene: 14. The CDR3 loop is CASSLTGQTETRGYTF. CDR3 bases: TGTGCCAGCAGCTTAACGGGACAGACCGAAACAAGGGGCTACACCTTC.

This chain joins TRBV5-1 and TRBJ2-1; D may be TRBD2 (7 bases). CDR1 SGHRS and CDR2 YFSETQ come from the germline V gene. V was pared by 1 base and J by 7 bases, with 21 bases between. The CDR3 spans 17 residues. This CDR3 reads CASSLSLVGGAGNEQFF. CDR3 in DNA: TGCGCCAGCAGCTTGTCGCTAGTAGGGGGGGCCGGTAATGAGCAGTTCTTC.

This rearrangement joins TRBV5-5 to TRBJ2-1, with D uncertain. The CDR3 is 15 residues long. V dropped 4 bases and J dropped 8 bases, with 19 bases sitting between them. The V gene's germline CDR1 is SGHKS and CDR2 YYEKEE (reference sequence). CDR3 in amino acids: CASSPGVLRSYEQFF. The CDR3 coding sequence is TGTGCCAGCAGCCCTGGTGTACTGCGGTCATATGAGCAGTTCTTC.

The CDR3 DNA sequence: TGTGCCAGCAGCGTAGGGGATTCTTTCTGGGGCGAATCCAGGATGGTGAACACTGAAGCTTTCTTT. Its translation: CASSVGDSFWGESRMVNTEAFF. The V gene is TRBV9, the J gene TRBJ1-1; the D gene is possibly TRBD1 (5 bases). CDR1 is SGDLS and CDR2 is YYNGEE in the germline V gene. The V end lost 0 bases, the J end lost 0 bases, and 30 bases lay between the germline ends. CDR3 length equals 22 residues. The full variable domain, in which reference TRBV9 and TRBJ1-1 provide the parts outside the CDR3, is DSGVTQTPKHLITATGQRVTLRCSPRSGDLSVYWYQQSLDQGLQFLIQYYNGEERAKGNILERFSAQQFPDLHSELNLSSLELGDSALYFCASSVGDSFWGESRMVNTEAFFGQGTRLTVV.

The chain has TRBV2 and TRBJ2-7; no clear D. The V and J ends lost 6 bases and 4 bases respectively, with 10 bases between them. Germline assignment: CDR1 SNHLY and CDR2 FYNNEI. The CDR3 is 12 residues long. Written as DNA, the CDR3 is TGTGCCAGCAGCCAAGACATTTACGAGCAGTACTTC. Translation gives CASSQDIYEQYF. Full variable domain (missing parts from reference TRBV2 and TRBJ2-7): EPEVTQTPSHQVTQMGQEVILRCVPISNHLYFYWYRQILGQKVEFLVSFYNNEISEKSEIFDDQFSVERPDGSNFTLKIRSTKLEDSAMYFCASSQDIYEQYFGPGTRLTVT.

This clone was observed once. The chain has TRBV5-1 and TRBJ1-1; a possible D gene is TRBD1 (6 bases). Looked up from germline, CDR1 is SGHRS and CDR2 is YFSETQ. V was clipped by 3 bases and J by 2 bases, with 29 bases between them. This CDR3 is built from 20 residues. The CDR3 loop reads CASSYSGVSDVSVANTEAFF. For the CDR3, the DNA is TGCGCCAGCAGCTATTCAGGGGTTTCGGACGTTTCCGTCGCTAACACTGAAGCTTTCTTT.

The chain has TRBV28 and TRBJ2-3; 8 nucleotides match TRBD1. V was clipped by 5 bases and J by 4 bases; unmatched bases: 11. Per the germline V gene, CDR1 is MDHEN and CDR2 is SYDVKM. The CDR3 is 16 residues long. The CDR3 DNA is TGTGCCAGCAGTCCCCCGGAGGCAGGGGGCGCAGATACGCAGTATTTT. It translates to CASSPPEAGGADTQYF.

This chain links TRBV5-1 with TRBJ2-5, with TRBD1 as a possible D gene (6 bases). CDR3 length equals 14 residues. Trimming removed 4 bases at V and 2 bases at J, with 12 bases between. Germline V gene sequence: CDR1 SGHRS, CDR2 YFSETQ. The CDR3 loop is CASSPGQWQETQYF. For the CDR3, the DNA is TGCGCCAGCAGCCCCGGACAGTGGCAAGAGACCCAGTACTTC. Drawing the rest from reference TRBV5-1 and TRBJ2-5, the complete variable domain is KAGVTQTPRYLIKTRGQQVTLSCSPISGHRSVSWYQQTPGQGLQFLFEYFSETQRNKGNFPGRFSGRQFSNSRSEMNVSTLELGDSALYLCASSPGQWQETQYFGPGTRLLVL.

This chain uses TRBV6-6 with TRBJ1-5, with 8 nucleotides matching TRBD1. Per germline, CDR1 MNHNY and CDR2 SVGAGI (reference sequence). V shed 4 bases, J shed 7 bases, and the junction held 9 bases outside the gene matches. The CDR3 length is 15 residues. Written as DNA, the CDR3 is TGTGCCAGCAGTTGGGGCAGGGGGCAAGGGCAGCCCCAGCATTTT. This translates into CASSWGRGQGQPQHF.

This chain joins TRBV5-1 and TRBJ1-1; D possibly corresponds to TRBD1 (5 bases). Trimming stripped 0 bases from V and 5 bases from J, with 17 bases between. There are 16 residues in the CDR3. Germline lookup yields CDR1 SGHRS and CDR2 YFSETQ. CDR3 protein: CASSLAVRADRTEAFF. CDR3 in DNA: TGCGCCAGCAGCTTGGCGGTCAGGGCGGATCGAACTGAAGCTTTCTTT.

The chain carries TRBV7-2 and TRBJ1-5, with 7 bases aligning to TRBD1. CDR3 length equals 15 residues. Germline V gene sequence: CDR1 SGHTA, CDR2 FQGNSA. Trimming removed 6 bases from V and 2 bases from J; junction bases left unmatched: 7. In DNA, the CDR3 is TGTGCCAGCAGGGAGAGTACAGGGGGCAATCAGCCCCAGCATTTT. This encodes CASRESTGGNQPQHF. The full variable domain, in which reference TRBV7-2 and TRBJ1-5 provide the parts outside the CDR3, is GAGVSQSPSNKVTEKGKDVELRCDPISGHTALYWYRQSLGQGLEFLIYFQGNSAPDKSGLPSDRFSAERTGGSVSTLTIQRTQQEDSAVYLCASRESTGGNQPQHFGDGTRLSIL.

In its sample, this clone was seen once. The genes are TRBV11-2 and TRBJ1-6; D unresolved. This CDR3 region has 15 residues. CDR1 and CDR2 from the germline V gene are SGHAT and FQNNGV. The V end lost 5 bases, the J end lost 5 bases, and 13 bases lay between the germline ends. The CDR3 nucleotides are TGTGCCAGCAGCCCCACTCCTATTAATAATTCACCCCTCCACTTT. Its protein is CASSPTPINNSPLHF.

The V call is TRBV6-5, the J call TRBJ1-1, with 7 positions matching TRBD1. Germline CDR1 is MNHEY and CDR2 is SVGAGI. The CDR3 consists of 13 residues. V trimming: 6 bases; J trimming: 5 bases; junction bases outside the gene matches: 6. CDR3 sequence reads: CASSLNRGTEAFF. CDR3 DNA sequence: TGTGCCAGCAGCCTGAACAGGGGAACTGAAGCTTTCTTT.

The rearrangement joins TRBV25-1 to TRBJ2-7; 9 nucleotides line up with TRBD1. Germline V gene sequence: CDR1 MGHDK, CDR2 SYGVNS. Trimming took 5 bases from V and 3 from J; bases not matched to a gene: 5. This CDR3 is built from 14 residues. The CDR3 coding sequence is TGTGCCAGCAGTCCGCCGGGACAGGGCTACGAGCAGTACTTC. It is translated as CASSPPGQGYEQYF.